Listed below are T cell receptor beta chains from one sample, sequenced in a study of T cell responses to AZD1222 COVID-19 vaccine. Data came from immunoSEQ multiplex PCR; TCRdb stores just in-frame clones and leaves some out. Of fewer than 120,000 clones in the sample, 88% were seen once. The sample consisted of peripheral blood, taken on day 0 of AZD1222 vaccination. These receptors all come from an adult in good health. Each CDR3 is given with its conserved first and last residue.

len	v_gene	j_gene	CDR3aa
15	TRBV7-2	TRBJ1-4	CASSLGAGLDEKLFF
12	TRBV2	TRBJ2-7	CASATSGGLRYF
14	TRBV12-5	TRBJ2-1	CASGPSWRGNEQFF
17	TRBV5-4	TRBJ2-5	CASSPVQGLTTQETQYF
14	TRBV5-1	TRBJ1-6	CASSTGQIDSPLHF
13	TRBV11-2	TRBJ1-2	CASSPDGSYGYTF
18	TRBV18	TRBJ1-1	CASSPPQDRVGLNTEAFF
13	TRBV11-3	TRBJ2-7	CASSLTGTYEQYF
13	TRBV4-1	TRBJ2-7	CASSQDSQGEQYF
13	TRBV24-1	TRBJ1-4	CATSDVLIGKLFF
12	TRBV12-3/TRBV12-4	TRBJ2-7	CASSPGQYEQYF
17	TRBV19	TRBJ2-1	CASSSGLAGGVGNEQFF
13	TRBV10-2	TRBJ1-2	CASSEEVIHGYTF
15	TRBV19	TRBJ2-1	CASSTGTGPYNEQFF
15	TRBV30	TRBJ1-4	CAWSGGGSLREKLFF
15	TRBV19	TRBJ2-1	CASSIATDSLTPQFF
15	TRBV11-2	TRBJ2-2	CASSFNYRAAGELFF
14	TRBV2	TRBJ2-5	CASSTDRGPETQYF
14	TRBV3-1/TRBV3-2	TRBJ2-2	CASSQRPNTGELFF
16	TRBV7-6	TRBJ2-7	CASSPLAGQNSYEQYF
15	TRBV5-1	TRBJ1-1	CASSLLTGPNTEAFF
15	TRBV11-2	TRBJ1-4	CASRPEEGFGEKLFF
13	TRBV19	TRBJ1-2	CASSMVQAGGYTF
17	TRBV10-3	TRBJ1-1	CAISESIATGGVTEAFF
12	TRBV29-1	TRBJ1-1	CSVEDVNPEAFF
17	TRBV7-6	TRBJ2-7	CASSLQHGVAVPYEQYF